The present T cell receptor (beta chain) was sequenced within a study of shared clonotypes between healthy human individuals. V gave up 1 base and J gave up 0 bases, with 11 bases separating them. Germline-derived CDR1 and CDR2 are SGHRS and YFSETQ. CDR3 length: 16 amino acids. Sorted subsets were amplified in replicate PCRs using about 210 ng DNA, approximately 30,000 T cell genomes. TCRdb's table, derived via immunoSEQ multiplex PCR, lists solely in-frame clones and lacks some. The table has hundreds of thousands of clones, around 72% seen once. The sample was memory CD4+ T cells sorted from blood. The subset here: CD45RA-negative fraction. The source of this sequence is a woman between 25 and 40 years old in good health. J is TRBJ1-5 and V is TRBV5-1; D is possibly TRBD1 (5 bases). Here the CDR3 DNA reads TGCGCCAGCAGCTTGTGGGGCTTAGATAGCAATCAGCCCCAGCATTTT. Amino acid sequence: CASSLWGLDSNQPQHF. The full variable domain, in which reference TRBV5-1 and TRBJ1-5 provide the parts outside the CDR3, is KAGVTQTPRYLIKTRGQQVTLSCSPISGHRSVSWYQQTPGQGLQFLFEYFSETQRNKGNFPGRFSGRQFSNSRSEMNVSTLELGDSALYLCASSLWGLDSNQPQHFGDGTRLSIL.